The following is a TCR beta chain sequence with its context. Its antigen is as yet unknown. This entry comes from a study of cytomegalovirus exposure and HLA in healthy donors. Study-level findings and limits: Using the classifier, cytomegalovirus status was reportedly diagnosed with high specificity and sensitivity. Rarity marked most TCR sequences, yet some public TCRs occurred in many donors. Confirmation in vitro established that a few CMV-associated chains were specific for CMV antigens. 164 TCR beta chains were listed as cytomegalovirus-associated.

Using immunoSEQ multiplex PCR, the repertoire was profiled, and TCRdb retains in-frame clones only, with some absent. The sample lists some 67,000 clones, 94% seen once, with approximately 0.99% in the top ten. V was trimmed by 2 bases and J by 3 bases, leaving 5 bases between them. CDR3 length: 13 amino acids. Looked up from germline, CDR1 is SGHTA and CDR2 is FQGNSA. The chain is built from TRBV7-2 and TRBJ1-3; TRBD1 is a possible D gene (5 bases). The origin of this receptor is a woman between 18 and 29 years old in good health and CMV-seronegative. Sequencing input: PBMCs. CDR3 DNA sequence: TGTGCCAGCAGCTTACAGGGTGGAAACACCATATATTTT. Protein: CASSLQGGNTIYF. The whole variable domain, filled in from reference TRBV7-2 and TRBJ1-3, reads GAGVSQSPSNKVTEKGKDVELRCDPISGHTALYWYRQSLGQGLEFLIYFQGNSAPDKSGLPSDRFSAERTGGSVSTLTIQRTQQEDSAVYLCASSLQGGNTIYFGEGSWLTVV.